A selection of T cell receptor beta chains follows, all from one sample in a study of T cells in Graves' hyperthyroidism and ophthalmopathy. TCRdb analysed the multiplex PCR reads with MiXCR anew, one entry per CDR3 protein. The sample includes around 600,000 distinct CDR3 sequences, more than 13% seen only once; the top ten take 7% to 9%. Sequencing was done on a sample of blood. These receptors all stem from a woman younger than 35 with Graves' ophthalmopathy. Both conserved end residues are part of each CDR3. Each record gives: J gene, clone size, V gene, D gene, CDR3 length, CDR3 protein, CDR3 DNA. The D gene is left open where the match is weak. Size values are once, few and many counts, or a class for expanded clones, and some rows have none.

j_call: TRBJ2-7
clone_size: few
v_call: TRBV6-1
d_call: TRBD2
cdr3_length: 16
cdr3_aa: CASSEALAGGTYEQYF
cdr3_nt: TGTGCCAGCAGTGAGGCCCTAGCGGGAGGGACCTACGAGCAGTACTTC

j_call: TRBJ2-7
clone_size: many
v_call: TRBV12-3/TRBV12-4
d_call: TRBD2
cdr3_length: 15
cdr3_aa: CASSSLSGRVYEQYF
cdr3_nt: TGTGCCAGCAGTTCGCTAAGCGGGAGGGTCTACGAGCAGTACTTC

j_call: TRBJ2-1
clone_size: many
v_call: TRBV7-9
d_call: -
cdr3_length: 15
cdr3_aa: CASSLAGQLRGEQFF
cdr3_nt: TGTGCCAGCAGCTTAGCCGGACAGCTTCGGGGTGAGCAGTTCTTC

j_call: TRBJ1-5
clone_size: -
v_call: TRBV20-1
d_call: -
cdr3_length: 14
cdr3_aa: CSASLGGPNQPQHF
cdr3_nt: TGCAGTGCTAGTCTGGGAGGCCCCAATCAGCCCCAGCATTTT

j_call: TRBJ2-1
clone_size: many
v_call: TRBV3-1
d_call: TRBD1
cdr3_length: 18
cdr3_aa: CASSQVLDRSKPYNEQFF
cdr3_nt: TGTGCCAGCAGCCAAGTCCTGGACAGGAGTAAGCCCTACAATGAGCAGTTCTTC

j_call: TRBJ1-1
clone_size: -
v_call: TRBV4-2
d_call: TRBD1
cdr3_length: 17
cdr3_aa: CASSQSTGGFGRTEAFF
cdr3_nt: TGTGCCAGCAGCCAATCTACAGGGGGATTCGGACGCACTGAAGCTTTCTTT

j_call: TRBJ1-3
clone_size: few
v_call: TRBV4-1
d_call: -
cdr3_length: 17
cdr3_aa: CASSQDKWQGVGNTIYF
cdr3_nt: TGCGCCAGCAGCCAAGATAAGTGGCAGGGTGTTGGAAACACCATATATTTT

j_call: TRBJ1-1
clone_size: -
v_call: TRBV19
d_call: TRBD1
cdr3_length: 13
cdr3_aa: CASRTGGWTEAFF
cdr3_nt: TGTGCCAGCCGGACAGGGGGCTGGACTGAAGCTTTCTTT

j_call: TRBJ2-1
clone_size: many
v_call: TRBV3-1
d_call: TRBD2
cdr3_length: 16
cdr3_aa: CASSQVLLAGAGEQFF
cdr3_nt: TGTGCCAGCAGCCAAGTCTTACTAGCGGGAGCGGGGGAGCAGTTCTTC

j_call: TRBJ1-1
clone_size: many
v_call: TRBV27
d_call: TRBD1
cdr3_length: 17
cdr3_aa: CASSLSGSRGRDTEAFF
cdr3_nt: TGTGCCAGCAGTTTATCGGGAAGCAGGGGGCGGGACACTGAAGCTTTCTTT

j_call: TRBJ2-2
clone_size: many
v_call: TRBV12-3/TRBV12-4
d_call: -
cdr3_length: 14
cdr3_aa: CASSFWTDTGELFF
cdr3_nt: TGTGCCAGCAGTTTCTGGACGGACACCGGGGAGCTGTTTTTT

j_call: TRBJ2-2
clone_size: -
v_call: TRBV7-3
d_call: -
cdr3_length: 14
cdr3_aa: CASTLGTRAGELFF
cdr3_nt: TGTGCCAGCACCCTAGGCACGAGGGCCGGGGAGCTGTTTTTT

j_call: TRBJ2-1
clone_size: many
v_call: TRBV15
d_call: TRBD2
cdr3_length: 15
cdr3_aa: CATSRAGLAGNEQFF
cdr3_nt: TGTGCCACCAGCAGAGCTGGACTAGCGGGCAATGAGCAGTTCTTC

j_call: TRBJ1-3
clone_size: few
v_call: TRBV29-1
d_call: -
cdr3_length: 18
cdr3_aa: CSVEDLRRRIHSGNTIYF
cdr3_nt: TGCAGCGTTGAAGATCTTCGGCGCAGGATCCACTCTGGAAACACCATATATTTT

j_call: TRBJ1-2
clone_size: -
v_call: TRBV12-5
d_call: -
cdr3_length: 13
cdr3_aa: CASGLGTAHGYTF
cdr3_nt: TGTGCTAGTGGTTTGGGTACCGCCCATGGCTACACCTTC

j_call: TRBJ1-6
clone_size: -
v_call: TRBV6-5
d_call: -
cdr3_length: 19
cdr3_aa: CASSFRRRGTFPYNSPLHF
cdr3_nt: TGTGCCAGCAGTTTCAGGCGGAGGGGGACCTTTCCCTATAATTCACCCCTCCACTTT

j_call: TRBJ1-1
clone_size: -
v_call: TRBV6-1
d_call: -
cdr3_length: 15
cdr3_aa: CASSRTVMKNTEAFF
cdr3_nt: TGTGCCAGCAGTCGGACAGTGATGAAGAACACTGAAGCTTTCTTT

j_call: TRBJ2-2
clone_size: -
v_call: TRBV28
d_call: -
cdr3_length: 14
cdr3_aa: CASSPRGAGGELFF
cdr3_nt: TGTGCCAGCAGTCCACGGGGAGCGGGCGGGGAGCTGTTTTTT

j_call: TRBJ2-1
clone_size: many
v_call: TRBV2
d_call: TRBD1
cdr3_length: 15
cdr3_aa: CASSRRDRGHNEQFF
cdr3_nt: TGTGCCAGCAGTCGGAGGGACAGGGGACACAATGAGCAGTTCTTC

j_call: TRBJ1-5
clone_size: many
v_call: TRBV7-9
d_call: -
cdr3_length: 15
cdr3_aa: CASSLGGRGFQPQHF
cdr3_nt: TGTGCCAGCAGCTTAGGGGGGCGGGGGTTCCAGCCCCAGCATTTT

j_call: TRBJ2-5
clone_size: few
v_call: TRBV20-1
d_call: TRBD2
cdr3_length: 13
cdr3_aa: CSARREGPETQYF
cdr3_nt: TGCAGTGCTCGGCGGGAGGGCCCCGAGACCCAGTACTTC

j_call: TRBJ2-1
clone_size: many
v_call: TRBV30
d_call: -
cdr3_length: 12
cdr3_aa: CAWSVLGNEQFF
cdr3_nt: TGTGCCTGGAGTGTACTTGGGAATGAGCAGTTCTTC

j_call: TRBJ1-5
clone_size: few
v_call: TRBV27
d_call: TRBD1
cdr3_length: 13
cdr3_aa: CASGQGEYQPQHF
cdr3_nt: TGTGCCAGCGGCCAGGGGGAATATCAGCCCCAGCATTTT

j_call: TRBJ2-1
clone_size: many
v_call: TRBV5-1
d_call: -
cdr3_length: 15
cdr3_aa: CASSLSGTDYNEQFF
cdr3_nt: TGCGCCAGCAGCTTGTCAGGGACTGATTACAATGAGCAGTTCTTC

j_call: TRBJ1-4
clone_size: -
v_call: TRBV2
d_call: -
cdr3_length: 15
cdr3_aa: CPSSEAKSYNEKLFF
cdr3_nt: TGTCCCAGCAGTGAAGCGAAATCTTATAATGAAAAACTGTTTTTT

j_call: TRBJ1-1
clone_size: many
v_call: TRBV2
d_call: -
cdr3_length: 14
cdr3_aa: CASSAMDWNTEAFF
cdr3_nt: TGTGCCAGCAGTGCTATGGACTGGAACACTGAAGCTTTCTTT

j_call: TRBJ2-3
clone_size: many
v_call: TRBV12-3/TRBV12-4
d_call: -
cdr3_length: 12
cdr3_aa: CASSLGEDTQYF
cdr3_nt: TGCGCCAGCAGCTTGGGTGAAGATACGCAGTATTTT

j_call: TRBJ2-7
clone_size: few
v_call: TRBV5-6
d_call: -
cdr3_length: 12
cdr3_aa: CASSLRPSEQYF
cdr3_nt: TGTGCCAGCAGCTTGCGGCCGAGCGAGCAGTACTTC

j_call: TRBJ1-5
clone_size: many
v_call: TRBV2
d_call: TRBD1
cdr3_length: 16
cdr3_aa: CASNGNTGDSNQPQHF
cdr3_nt: TGTGCCAGCAACGGTAATACAGGGGATAGCAATCAGCCCCAGCATTTT

j_call: TRBJ1-4
clone_size: few
v_call: TRBV4-2
d_call: -
cdr3_length: 15
cdr3_aa: CASSQDQGPDEKLFF
cdr3_nt: TGTGCCAGCAGCCAAGACCAGGGGCCAGATGAAAAACTGTTTTTT

j_call: TRBJ2-1
clone_size: many
v_call: TRBV7-8
d_call: TRBD2
cdr3_length: 16
cdr3_aa: CASRPGGGRPHNEQFF
cdr3_nt: TGTGCCAGCAGGCCCGGGGGCGGGAGGCCTCACAATGAGCAGTTCTTC

j_call: TRBJ2-7
clone_size: many
v_call: TRBV10-3
d_call: -
cdr3_length: 14
cdr3_aa: CAIKETVFSYEQYF
cdr3_nt: TGTGCCATCAAGGAGACAGTCTTCTCCTACGAGCAGTACTTC

j_call: TRBJ2-6
clone_size: many
v_call: TRBV5-1
d_call: TRBD1
cdr3_length: 17
cdr3_aa: CASSHRDRGLRANVLTF
cdr3_nt: TGCGCCAGCAGCCACCGGGACAGGGGGCTCCGCGCCAACGTCCTGACTTTC

j_call: TRBJ2-4
clone_size: -
v_call: TRBV15
d_call: TRBD1
cdr3_length: 13
cdr3_aa: CATQGVTKNIQYF
cdr3_nt: TGTGCCACCCAGGGGGTGACCAAAAACATTCAGTACTTC

j_call: TRBJ2-7
clone_size: many
v_call: TRBV12-3/TRBV12-4
d_call: -
cdr3_length: 11
cdr3_aa: CASSSWYEQYF
cdr3_nt: TGTGCCAGCAGTTCCTGGTACGAGCAGTACTTC

j_call: TRBJ2-6
clone_size: many
v_call: TRBV12-3/TRBV12-4
d_call: -
cdr3_length: 18
cdr3_aa: CASSSRGRYGSGANVLTF
cdr3_nt: TGTGCCAGCAGCTCCCGCGGCCGATACGGCTCTGGGGCCAACGTCCTGACTTTC

j_call: TRBJ2-7
clone_size: -
v_call: TRBV28
d_call: -
cdr3_length: 14
cdr3_aa: CAISRGGGPYEQYF
cdr3_nt: TGTGCCATCTCCCGGGGAGGGGGCCCCTACGAGCAGTACTTC

j_call: TRBJ2-3
clone_size: -
v_call: TRBV4-1
d_call: -
cdr3_length: 17
cdr3_aa: CASSLSPPPGATDTQYF
cdr3_nt: TGCGCCAGCAGCCTGAGTCCCCCTCCGGGGGCTACAGATACGCAGTATTTT

j_call: TRBJ1-5
clone_size: many
v_call: TRBV2
d_call: TRBD1
cdr3_length: 16
cdr3_aa: CASSEARDRVNQPQHF
cdr3_nt: TGTGCCAGCAGTGAAGCCCGGGACAGAGTTAATCAGCCCCAGCATTTT

j_call: TRBJ2-5
clone_size: many
v_call: TRBV6-6
d_call: -
cdr3_length: 12
cdr3_aa: CASSYSKETQYF
cdr3_nt: TGTGCCAGCAGTTACTCGAAGGAGACCCAGTACTTC

j_call: TRBJ2-3
clone_size: many
v_call: TRBV29-1
d_call: -
cdr3_length: 13
cdr3_aa: CSVAPSSTDTQYF
cdr3_nt: TGCAGCGTTGCTCCCTCTAGCACAGATACGCAGTATTTT

j_call: TRBJ1-2
clone_size: many
v_call: TRBV11-3
d_call: -
cdr3_length: 13
cdr3_aa: CASSPVGDYGYTF
cdr3_nt: TGTGCCAGCAGCCCCGTGGGAGACTATGGCTACACCTTC

j_call: TRBJ2-7
clone_size: many
v_call: TRBV28
d_call: -
cdr3_length: 13
cdr3_aa: CASSLYLSGEQYF
cdr3_nt: TGTGCCAGCAGTTTGTATCTCTCGGGAGAGCAGTACTTC